The rows below give T cell receptor beta chains drawn from one sample of a study of early T cells in non-severe SARS-CoV-2 infection. One entry per CDR3 protein results from TCRdb running MiXCR on the 5' RACE reads. The table has about 52,000 distinct CDR3 sequences, roughly 6.5% seen once. Sequencing used whole blood. The receptors shown here come from an adult who was a healthcare worker with PCR-confirmed SARS-CoV-2 infection or an uninfected control (not recorded which). Both conserved end residues are part of each CDR3. D genes are given only for firm matches. A clone size is listed for some rows: how often the clone was seen (once, few, many), or a class if it is expanded.

D gene	V gene	clone size	J gene	CDR3 DNA	CDR3 protein
TRBD1	TRBV29-1	many	TRBJ1-1	TGCAGCGTTGTTAGGGGGCCTATGAACACTGAAGCTTTCTTT	CSVVRGPMNTEAFF
NA	TRBV20-1	many	TRBJ1-1	TGCAGGCACCCGGGGGTGAACACTGAAGCTTTCTTT	CRHPGVNTEAFF
NA	TRBV19	many	TRBJ1-5	TGTGCCAGTAGTATAGTTGCAGGCCAGGGACAGCCCCAGCATTTT	CASSIVAGQGQPQHF
NA	TRBV6-5	many	TRBJ1-2	TGTGCCAGCAGTTACAGAAACTATGGCTACACCTTC	CASSYRNYGYTF
NA	TRBV6-2/TRBV6-3	NA	TRBJ2-5	TGTGCCAGCAGTTACCTCCAAGAGACCCAGTACTTC	CASSYLQETQYF
NA	TRBV20-1	many	TRBJ2-5	TGCAGTGCTATGCCAGAAGAGACCCAGTACTTC	CSAMPEETQYF
NA	TRBV9	NA	TRBJ1-2	TGTGCCAGCAGCGTAAATGGGGGGCCGTACTATGGCTACACCTTC	CASSVNGGPYYGYTF
TRBD2	TRBV20-1	few	TRBJ2-5	TGCAGTGCTAGAAATAGCGGGGGGCCACAGGAGACCCAGTACTTC	CSARNSGGPQETQYF
NA	TRBV5-8	few	TRBJ1-1	TGTGCCAGCAGCTTGGTCGGCACAGCGAGCACTGAAGCTTTCTTT	CASSLVGTASTEAFF
NA	TRBV4-1	NA	TRBJ2-7	TGCGCCAGCAGCCCCCTATATAGCGGAGACTCCTACGAGCAGTACTTC	CASSPLYSGDSYEQYF
NA	TRBV12-3/TRBV12-4	many	TRBJ2-7	TGTGCCAGCAGTCTAGACTACGAGCAGTACTTC	CASSLDYEQYF
TRBD1	TRBV20-1	NA	TRBJ1-2	TGCAGTGCTAGGAGGCAGGGGGGCTATGGCTACACCTTC	CSARRQGGYGYTF
NA	TRBV3-1	many	TRBJ2-3	TGTGCCAGCAGCCAGATCACAGATACGCAGTATTTT	CASSQITDTQYF
NA	TRBV9	many	TRBJ2-7	TGTGCCAGCACGCGTGACGGATCCTCCGTGAGCCTCTACGAGCAGTACTTC	CASTRDGSSVSLYEQYF
NA	TRBV7-2	few	TRBJ1-1	TGTGCCAGCAGCTTAGGGAGTGTTCTCCGGGGCACTGAAGCTTTCTTT	CASSLGSVLRGTEAFF
NA	TRBV7-9	few	TRBJ2-7	TGTGCCAGCAGCTTAGATACCCGGTCCTACGAGCAGTACTTC	CASSLDTRSYEQYF
NA	TRBV2	many	TRBJ1-1	TGTGCCAGCAGTGGGGGGACTGCGACCTTT	CASSGGTATF
NA	TRBV11-3	many	TRBJ1-3	TGTGCCAGCAGCCCAGGACAATCTGGAAACACCATATATTTT	CASSPGQSGNTIYF
TRBD1	TRBV28	few	TRBJ1-5	TGTGCCAGCAGTTCTACGGGAACAGGGGATCGGAATCAGCCCCAGCATTTT	CASSSTGTGDRNQPQHF
TRBD2	TRBV12-3/TRBV12-4	many	TRBJ2-7	TGTGCCAGCAGTCTACAGACTAGCGGGGGGGTCCCGTACTTC	CASSLQTSGGVPYF
TRBD2	TRBV20-1	many	TRBJ2-1	TGCAGTGCTAGCGGGACTAACAGCGATGAGCAGTTCTTC	CSASGTNSDEQFF
NA	TRBV12-3/TRBV12-4	many	TRBJ1-1	TGTGCCAGCAGTCCCTACAGGGTCGGCACTGAAGCTTTCTTT	CASSPYRVGTEAFF
TRBD1	TRBV6-1	medium-sized	TRBJ1-1	TGTGCCAGCAGTGACCGGACAGGTCTGTGGAAGACTGAAGCTTTCTTT	CASSDRTGLWKTEAFF
NA	TRBV2	many	TRBJ2-3	TGTGCCAGCAGTCAGGGGCAGAGCACAGATACGCAGTATTTT	CASSQGQSTDTQYF
TRBD1	TRBV7-9	NA	TRBJ2-5	TGTGCCAGCAGCTTAGGGACAGGGGGTCACCAAGAGACCCAGTACTTC	CASSLGTGGHQETQYF
NA	TRBV30	many	TRBJ1-2	TGTGCCTGGAGTGTAACCGGGTTCTCCTATGGCTACACCTTC	CAWSVTGFSYGYTF